The T cell receptor (beta chain) under discussion was sequenced for a study of blood T cell repertoires in COVID-19. V lost 5 bases to trimming and J lost 4 bases, with 8 bases between them. This CDR3 has 12 amino acids. In germline, CDR1 is KGHSH, CDR2 LQKENI. The data were produced by immunoSEQ multiplex PCR, yet TCRdb's version contains in-frame clones alone and is incomplete. The sample shows some 100,000 clones, 87% of them seen only once. The sequence was collected from a human donor in a cohort sampled during active COVID-19. Sequencing was performed on peripheral blood. The rearrangement uses TRBV18 and TRBJ1-1, with a tentative D call TRBD1 (5 bases). CDR3 DNA: TGTGCCAGCTCATCCAGGGTCACTGAAGCTTTCTTT. This sequence encodes CASSSRVTEAFF.